What follows describes a single T cell receptor beta chain. Its antigen is unidentified. This specimen belongs to a study of beta chain features in type 1 diabetes. Expressed TCRB transcripts were sequenced because the entire RNA isolate underwent reverse transcription. Assay used: immunoSEQ multiplex PCR; TCRdb lists only in-frame clones, some missing. The sample has almost 350,000 clones; roughly a fifth are singletons. The CDR3 has 13 amino acids. Germline CDR1 MDHEN, CDR2 SYDVKM. V lost 6 bases and J 4 bases, leaving 12 bases between the germline ends. Based on CD45RO/CCR7/CD25/CD127/CD95/CD27, CD4+ regulatory, stem cell-like memory, naive and central memory cells were sorted. The authors obtained over 95% purity in all sorted populations. Overall study results and limits: PCR might preferentially amplify shorter templates, equally in patients and controls. Insertion counts at VDJ junctions were lower in type 1 diabetes patients, who also showed more deletions there.

This receptor was identified in a young woman in good health. V is TRBV28 and J is TRBJ1-2; tentatively, D is TRBD1 (5 bases). The sample consisted of naive CD4+ T cells from blood. CDR3 residues: CASSLTASYGYTF. Here the CDR3 DNA reads TGTGCCAGCAGCCTGACAGCCTCCTATGGCTACACCTTC.